Listed below are T cell receptor beta chains from one sample, sequenced in a study of Graves' ophthalmopathy and Graves' hyperthyroidism. MiXCR, run by TCRdb on the multiplex PCR reads, gives a single entry per CDR3 protein. The sample consists of some 350,000 distinct CDR3 sequences, roughly 15% of them appearing once. The material sequenced was peripheral blood. Every receptor here comes from an adult woman with stable Graves' hyperthyroidism. Both conserved end residues are part of each CDR3. Each record gives: J gene, D gene, clone size, V gene, CDR3 DNA, CDR3 protein. D genes are given only for firm matches. Clone size is stated in some rows and not others, as once, few, many or a class when expanded.

TRBJ2-7	TRBD1	many	TRBV6-1	TGTGCCAGCAGTGGACAGGGACAGCCGAGGCTCTACGAGCAGTACTTC	CASSGQGQPRLYEQYF
TRBJ2-2	TRBD2	-	TRBV30	TGTGCCTGGAGTGGGCTTGGGAGGGCGAACACCGGGGAGCTGTTTTTT	CAWSGLGRANTGELFF
TRBJ2-2	-	-	TRBV12-3/TRBV12-4	TGTGCCAGCATTCCGGGTTTATCGAACACCGGGGAGCTGTTTTTT	CASIPGLSNTGELFF
TRBJ2-7	-	many	TRBV20-1	TGCAGTGCCCCGGGATTAGCGGCCTACGAGCAGTACTTC	CSAPGLAAYEQYF
TRBJ1-2	-	-	TRBV28	TGTGCCAGCAGGAACAGAGCCGGTGACTATGGCTACACCTTC	CASRNRAGDYGYTF
TRBJ1-2	-	-	TRBV9	TGTGCCAGCAGCGTAGCTCACAGCTCAACTAATGGCTACACCTTC	CASSVAHSSTNGYTF
TRBJ2-7	TRBD1	-	TRBV10-3	TGTGCCATCCAGAGGGGGCAGGGGGCGACCTACGAGCAGTACTTC	CAIQRGQGATYEQYF
TRBJ1-5	-	many	TRBV27	TGTGCCAGCAGTTTTACGGGGGGCCTTCAGCCCCAGCATTTT	CASSFTGGLQPQHF
TRBJ2-7	TRBD2	many	TRBV12-3/TRBV12-4	TGTGCCAGCAGTTTTGGACTAGCGGGAAGCGAGCAGTACTTC	CASSFGLAGSEQYF
TRBJ2-2	-	many	TRBV11-1	TGTGCCAGCAGCCCAGTGTCGCTTAGGGAGAACACCGGGGAGCTGTTTTTT	CASSPVSLRENTGELFF
TRBJ1-5	TRBD1	few	TRBV10-2	TGCGCCAGCAGGACAGGGAAAGGCAATCAGCCCCAGCATTTT	CASRTGKGNQPQHF
TRBJ2-7	TRBD2	few	TRBV4-1	TGCGCCAGCAGCAGGACTAGCGGACAATACGAGCAGTACTTC	CASSRTSGQYEQYF
TRBJ2-2	TRBD1	many	TRBV6-4	TGTGCCAGCAGAGGACAGGGTTCGCGTCACAGCACCGGGGAGCTGTTTTTT	CASRGQGSRHSTGELFF
TRBJ1-6	-	-	TRBV7-9	TGTGCCAGCAGCTTAACGGCCGGGAACAACTCACCCCTCCACTTT	CASSLTAGNNSPLHF
TRBJ2-7	TRBD1	-	TRBV7-8	TGTGCCAGCAGCTTAGCGCGAGACAGGGTGGCTAAGCAGTACTTC	CASSLARDRVAKQYF
TRBJ2-4	TRBD1	-	TRBV28	TGTGCCAGCAGTCGACCCGGGACAGGGGGCGAGAAGGCCAAAAACATTCAGTACTTC	CASSRPGTGGEKAKNIQYF
TRBJ1-6	TRBD1	many	TRBV12-3/TRBV12-4	TGTGCCAGCAGTTTGACAGGGAGCTCACCCCTCCACTTT	CASSLTGSSPLHF
TRBJ2-4	TRBD2	-	TRBV30	TGTGCCTGGAGTGTACGTGGGAGGGCCCCGATGAAAAACATTCAGTACTTC	CAWSVRGRAPMKNIQYF
TRBJ2-5	TRBD1	few	TRBV7-2	TGTGCCAGCAGCCCTAATGGACAGGGTCGAGAGACCCAGTACTTC	CASSPNGQGRETQYF
TRBJ1-1	-	many	TRBV29-1	TGCAGCGTTGGGGACGTCTACACTGAAGCTTTCTTT	CSVGDVYTEAFF
TRBJ1-1	TRBD1	-	TRBV10-3	TGTGCCATCAGGGGGACAGAAGGCACTGAAGCTTTCTTT	CAIRGTEGTEAFF
TRBJ2-2	-	many	TRBV6-2/TRBV6-3	TGTGCCAGCAGTTATCGGGAAAGACTCTACACCGGGGAGCTGTTTTTT	CASSYRERLYTGELFF
TRBJ2-6	TRBD1	many	TRBV24-1	TGTGCCACCAGTGACCCGGGACAGGCGAGCTCTGGGGCCAACGTCCTGACTTTC	CATSDPGQASSGANVLTF
TRBJ1-1	-	many	TRBV30	TGTGCCTGGAATCGGGGAGTTGAAGCTTTCTTT	CAWNRGVEAFF